The 7 T cell receptor beta chains reported below all come from one sample, sequenced in a study of T cells in Graves' hyperthyroidism and ophthalmopathy. Template material for amplifying TCR beta CDR3 regions consisted of RNA transcripts. During a first-round RT-PCR of the TCR CDR3, the HTBI primer set was used. TCRdb re-derived calls from the multiplex PCR reads in MiXCR, one entry per CDR3 protein. This sample has some 620,000 distinct CDR3 sequences; 15% to 20% occur once, and the top ten carry around 3.9%. What was sequenced was blood. The source of these receptors is a woman in her thirties with Graves' hyperthyroidism.

The V gene is TRBV19, the J gene TRBJ2-4, with 11 bases identical to TRBD2. This CDR3 is built from 15 residues. V was pared by 7 bases and J by 6 bases, with 8 bases of the junction left unmatched. Germline loops: CDR1 LNHDA, CDR2 SQIVND (reference sequence). The CDR3 loop reads CASTPSGRMVNIQYF. The CDR3 DNA reads as TGTGCCAGTACCCCTAGCGGGAGGATGGTAAACATTCAGTACTTC.

Ten or more counts support this clonotype. The gene calls are TRBV5-1 and TRBJ2-3; 10 bases are shared with TRBD1. Germline CDR1 is SGHRS and CDR2 is YFSETQ. CDR3 size: 15 residues. J was trimmed by 4 bases and V by 4 bases; bases with no gene match: 6. For the CDR3, the DNA is TGCGCCAGCAGCGGACGGACAGGGGGGGCAGATACGCAGTATTTT. It specifies CASSGRTGGADTQYF.

A note on this clonotype: One junction end does not reproduce the germline sequence, and a read error may be involved. This chain uses TRBV5-1 with TRBJ2-5; no clear D gene. CDR1 and CDR2 from the germline V gene are SGHRS and YFSETQ. The CDR3 length is 13 residues. The CDR3 protein is CASSLRQKEAQYF. CDR3 nucleotide sequence: TGCGCCAGCAGCTTAAGGCAGAAAGAGGCCCAGTACTTC.

In its sample, this clonotype was seen many times. V is TRBV6-1 and J is TRBJ2-2, with D unresolved. Trimming left V 7 bases short and J 1 base short, with 1 base between. This CDR3 spans 11 amino acids. Germline loops: CDR1 MNHNS, CDR2 SASEGT. The CDR3 coding sequence is TGTGCCAGCAAGAACACCGGGGAGCTGTTTTTT. This gives the protein CASKNTGELFF.

The chain employs TRBV2 and TRBJ1-5; no reliable D call. The CDR3 runs to 13 residues. V gave up 9 bases and J gave up 0 bases, with 9 bases separating them. Germline assignment: CDR1 SNHLY and CDR2 FYNNEI. The CDR3 nucleotides read TGTGCCAGTGAAAGGGATAGCAATCAGCCCCAGCATTTT. Amino acids: CASERDSNQPQHF.

This clonotype was seen many times. The rearrangement joins TRBV27 to TRBJ1-2; 7 bases match TRBD1. V was clipped by 5 bases and J by 4 bases; unmatched bases: 13. The CDR3 sequence is 16 residues long. From germline, CDR1 is MNHEY and CDR2 SMNVEV (reference sequence). The CDR3 DNA is TGTGCCAGCAGTACCGGGACAGCCCAACGTCGCTATGGCTACACCTTC. Amino acids: CASSTGTAQRRYGYTF.

This clonotype was recorded many times. This chain joins TRBV20-1 and TRBJ2-1; D possibly corresponds to TRBD1 (6 bases). The V and J ends lost 4 bases and 2 bases respectively, with 15 bases between them. Germline CDR1 reads DFQATT; CDR2 reads SNEGSKA (reference sequence). This CDR3 contains 15 residues. CDR3 in DNA: TGCAGTGCTAATACCGAGGGGGACGCCTACAATGAGCAGTTCTTC. This sequence encodes CSANTEGDAYNEQFF.